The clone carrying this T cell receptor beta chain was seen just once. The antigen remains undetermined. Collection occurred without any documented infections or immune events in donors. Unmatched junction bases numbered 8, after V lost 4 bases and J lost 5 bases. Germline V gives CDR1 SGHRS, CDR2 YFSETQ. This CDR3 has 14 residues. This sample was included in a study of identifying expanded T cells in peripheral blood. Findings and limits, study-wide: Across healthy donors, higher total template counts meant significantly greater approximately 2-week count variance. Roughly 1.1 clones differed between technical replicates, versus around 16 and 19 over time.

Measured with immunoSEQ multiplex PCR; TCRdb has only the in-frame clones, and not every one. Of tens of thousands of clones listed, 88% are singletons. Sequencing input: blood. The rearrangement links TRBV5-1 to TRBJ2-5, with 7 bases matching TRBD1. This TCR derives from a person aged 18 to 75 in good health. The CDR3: CASSGGTTGETQYF. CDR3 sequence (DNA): TGCGCCAGCAGCGGAGGAACGACAGGGGAGACCCAGTACTTC.